Described below is a single TCR beta chain sequence and its context. Its antigen is undetermined. This sample is part of a study of blood T cells in healthy people across ages. Study results and limitations: Possibly confounding the expanded clonotype changes was the fact that donor CMV status was unknown.

Trimming stripped 5 bases from V and 8 bases from J, with 13 bases between. CDR3 length: 13 amino acids. CDR1 and CDR2 from the germline V gene are SEHNR and FQNEAQ (reference sequence). The second PCR ran roughly 6 to 11 cycles with a sample-barcoded 5' primer and J-beta primers. TCRdb reprocessed the 5' RACE reads with MiXCR, giving one entry per CDR3 protein. The sample lists some 1,000,000 distinct CDR3 sequences, around 27% occurring once. Isolated per sample were at least 7 million PBMCs. The data were also submitted as part of a second study, on T cells of mothers and their children. That source reports: Sequencing returned over 9 million TCR beta CDR3 reads per mother and roughly 3 million per child.

The TCR sequence derives from a girl aged 2 to 9 in good health. The chain couples TRBV7-9 to TRBJ2-4; TRBD2 might be the D (7 bases). Input material: blood. The CDR3 spells CASSPTGRDIQYF. In nucleotides, the CDR3 is TGTGCCAGCAGCCCAACAGGGAGGGACATTCAGTACTTC. Drawing the rest from reference TRBV7-9 and TRBJ2-4, the complete variable domain is DTGVSQNPRHKITKRGQNVTFRCDPISEHNRLYWYRQTLGQGPEFLTYFQNEAQLEKSRLLSDRFSAERPKGSFSTLEIQRTEQGDSAMYLCASSPTGRDIQYFGAGTRLSVL.